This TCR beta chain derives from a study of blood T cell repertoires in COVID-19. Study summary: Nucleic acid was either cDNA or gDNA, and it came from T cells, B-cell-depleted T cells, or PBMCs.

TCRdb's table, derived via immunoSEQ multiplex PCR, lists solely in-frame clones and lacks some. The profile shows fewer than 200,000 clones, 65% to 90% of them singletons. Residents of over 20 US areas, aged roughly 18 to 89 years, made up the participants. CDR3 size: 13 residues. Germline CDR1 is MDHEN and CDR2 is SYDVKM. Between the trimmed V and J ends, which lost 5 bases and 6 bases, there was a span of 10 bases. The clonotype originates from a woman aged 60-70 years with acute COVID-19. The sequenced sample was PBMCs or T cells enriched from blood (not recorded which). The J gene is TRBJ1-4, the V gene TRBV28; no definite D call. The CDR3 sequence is CASSLGGDEKLFF. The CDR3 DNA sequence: TGTGCCAGCAGTCTGGGCGGGGATGAAAAACTGTTTTTT.